This is a list of T cell receptor beta chains from one sample in a study of blood T cell repertoires in COVID-19. The protocol was immunoSEQ multiplex PCR, while the TCRdb copy is restricted to in-frame clones and leaves out a portion. The table lists tens of thousands of clones, 90% of them singletons. The sample consisted of peripheral blood. Receptor source: a human donor in a cohort sampled during active COVID-19. CDR3s include the opening cysteine and the closing phenylalanine or tryptophan. The D gene is left open where the match is weak. Only part of the rows carry a size: once, few, many, or a class if the clone is expanded.

TRBV28,TRBJ1-5,TRBD1,-,TGTGCCAGCAGTACAGGGGATAGCAATCAGCCCCAGCATTTT,CASSTGDSNQPQHF
TRBV2,TRBJ2-2,TRBD2,-,TGTGCCACCACGTCACAAACTAGCGGGAGGCCGGGGACCGGGGAGCTGTTTTTT,CATTSQTSGRPGTGELFF
TRBV19,TRBJ2-1,TRBD2,-,TGTGCCAGTAGACGGACTAGCGGGGAAAACTCCTACAATGAGCAGTTCTTC,CASRRTSGENSYNEQFF
TRBV2,TRBJ2-5,TRBD2,once,TGTGCCAGCAGGAGTCCAGCGGGAGGGTGGAGGGAGACCCAGTACTTC,CASRSPAGGWRETQYF
TRBV5-5,TRBJ1-5,-,-,TGTGCCAGCAGCTTAGACATACATAACCAGCCCCAGCATTTT,CASSLDIHNQPQHF
TRBV12-5,TRBJ1-1,-,-,TGTGCTAGTGGTTTTGGCCTTATCACTGAAGCTTTCTTT,CASGFGLITEAFF
TRBV2,TRBJ2-2,-,-,TGTGCCAGCAGTGAAATGGGGCTAAACACCGGGGAGCTGTTTTTT,CASSEMGLNTGELFF
TRBV4-1,TRBJ1-4,-,-,TGCGCCAGCAGCCAAGCGGGGGCAACTAATGAAAAACTGTTTTTT,CASSQAGATNEKLFF
TRBV6-6,TRBJ2-2,TRBD2,-,TGTGCCAGCAGTTCACTAGCGGGAGCGGCCACCGGGGAGCTGTTTTTT,CASSSLAGAATGELFF
TRBV18,TRBJ2-3,-,-,TGTGCCAGCTCACCATCGGGACAAACAGATACGCAGTATTTT,CASSPSGQTDTQYF
TRBV10-3,TRBJ2-2,TRBD1,-,TGTGCCATCAATGACAGGGGGCGCGGCACCGGGGAGCTGTTTTTT,CAINDRGRGTGELFF
TRBV4-2,TRBJ2-2,-,once,TGTGCCAGCAGCCAAGTTTTAGCGGACCTCACCGGGGAGCTGTTTTTT,CASSQVLADLTGELFF
TRBV6-1,TRBJ2-5,TRBD2,-,TGTGCCAGCAGTGAGAGGACTAGCGGGAGCTGGACCCAGTACTTC,CASSERTSGSWTQYF
TRBV3-1/TRBV3-2,TRBJ2-7,TRBD2,-,TGTGCCAGCAGCCAAGGGTTTAGACTAGCGGGCTTCTACGAGCAGTACTTC,CASSQGFRLAGFYEQYF
TRBV3-1/TRBV3-2,TRBJ2-6,-,-,TGTGCCAGCAGCTCAACAGGTGGCTCTGGGGCCAACGTCCTGACTTTC,CASSSTGGSGANVLTF
TRBV19,TRBJ2-3,-,-,TGTGCCAGTAGTATAGGGGGTGCGGGAGATACGCAGTATTTT,CASSIGGAGDTQYF
TRBV27,TRBJ2-3,-,-,TGTGCCAGCAGTTTAATTGACGGGCGGGTTATCGGTACGCAGTATTTT,CASSLIDGRVIGTQYF
TRBV11-1,TRBJ2-5,-,once,TGTGCCAGCAGCTCCCCCAATGCGGGGGCTCTGGAGACCCAGTACTTC,CASSSPNAGALETQYF
TRBV27,TRBJ2-3,TRBD1,-,TGTGCCAGCAGTTTATCGATCCGGGACAGGGGTGGAGATACGCAGTATTTT,CASSLSIRDRGGDTQYF
TRBV9,TRBJ2-5,-,-,TGTGCCAGCAGCTCCGGAGAAGGAGCGGCCCAGTACTTC,CASSSGEGAAQYF
TRBV29-1,TRBJ2-3,-,-,TGCAGCGCCCGATCGGACTGGAGCACAGATACGCAGTATTTT,CSARSDWSTDTQYF
TRBV9,TRBJ1-2,TRBD1,-,TGTGCCAGCAGCGTAGCTAACAGGGGGGAAGGCTACACCTTC,CASSVANRGEGYTF
TRBV27,TRBJ2-5,TRBD1,-,TGTGCCAGCAGTCCGGGACAGGGGGCGAGTCATCGAGAGACCCAGTACTTC,CASSPGQGASHRETQYF
TRBV2,TRBJ2-7,TRBD1,-,TGTGCCAGCAGTGAGAGGACAGGAACCTACGAGCAGTACTTC,CASSERTGTYEQYF
TRBV5-6,TRBJ2-1,-,-,TGTGCCAGCAGCACCCCGGGACTCAGCTCCTACAATGAGCAGTTCTTC,CASSTPGLSSYNEQFF
TRBV18,TRBJ1-2,TRBD1,once,TGTGCCAGCTCACCTGGGACAGGGGTTGACTATGGCTACACCTTC,CASSPGTGVDYGYTF
TRBV28,TRBJ1-2,-,once,TGTGCCAGCAGTTTGGCAGTCTTACCTAACTATGGCTACACCTTC,CASSLAVLPNYGYTF
TRBV27,TRBJ1-3,TRBD1,once,TGTGCCAGCAGTCGAGGGGGCTCATCTGGAAACACCATATATTTT,CASSRGGSSGNTIYF
TRBV7-2,TRBJ1-1,-,-,TGTGCCAGCAGCTCGCAGGGGCGGACTGAAGCTTTCTTT,CASSSQGRTEAFF
TRBV13,TRBJ2-5,TRBD1,-,TGTGCCAGCAGCCCCGCCGGGACAGGGGGATTTCGAGAGACCCAGTACTTC,CASSPAGTGGFRETQYF
TRBV4-3,TRBJ1-6,-,-,TGCGCCAGCAGCCAAGATCGGGGGGCAGAGTATTCACCCCTCCACTTT,CASSQDRGAEYSPLHF
TRBV27,TRBJ2-1,-,-,TGTGCCAGCGAGTACGGGAATGAGCAGTTCTTC,CASEYGNEQFF
TRBV7-2,TRBJ2-1,TRBD2,-,TGTGCCAGCAGCTCCCCGGGACTAGCGGCCCATGAGCAGTTCTTC,CASSSPGLAAHEQFF
TRBV10-3,TRBJ2-7,TRBD1,-,TGTGCCATCATTAGGGGACAGGGGTTCGACGAGCAGTACTTC,CAIIRGQGFDEQYF
TRBV6-2/TRBV6-3,TRBJ2-7,TRBD2,-,TGTGCCAGCAGTTTACGGACTAGCGGGAGGCTGTACGAGCAGTACTTC,CASSLRTSGRLYEQYF
TRBV6-5,TRBJ1-2,TRBD1,-,TGTGCCAGCGGAGGACAGGCTGACTATGGCTACACCTTC,CASGGQADYGYTF